A selection of T cell receptor beta chains follows, all from one sample in a study of siplizumab effects on memory and regulatory T cells. Libraries were prepared by immunoSEQ multiplex PCR; TCRdb keeps only in-frame clonotypes and omits some of them. The top ten hold approximately 0.99% of the sample, which has 56,000 or so clones, approximately 97% seen once. Material: naive CD8+ T cells sorted from blood. The receptor source for this set is a human donor in good health. CDR3s include the opening cysteine and the closing phenylalanine or tryptophan. A D gene is named only where the DNA matches it firmly. Expanded clones get a size class; other rows say once, few or many, or leave the size out.

D gene: -; J gene: TRBJ2-5; V gene: TRBV2; CDR3 length: 11; clone size: -; CDR3 DNA: TGTGCCCTCTGGAGCTTAGAGACCCAGTACTTC; CDR3 protein: CALWSLETQYF
D gene: -; J gene: TRBJ2-7; V gene: TRBV5-6; CDR3 length: 13; clone size: once; CDR3 DNA: TGTGCCAGCAGCACGGCAGGGCCCTACGAGCAGTACTTC; CDR3 protein: CASSTAGPYEQYF
D gene: -; J gene: TRBJ2-7; V gene: TRBV18; CDR3 length: 11; clone size: once; CDR3 DNA: TGTGCCAGCTCTACCGGGGACGAGCAGTACTTC; CDR3 protein: CASSTGDEQYF
D gene: -; J gene: TRBJ2-2; V gene: TRBV10-3; CDR3 length: 11; clone size: -; CDR3 DNA: TGTGCAATCAGGGGAACCGGGGAGCTGTTTTTT; CDR3 protein: CAIRGTGELFF
D gene: -; J gene: TRBJ2-1; V gene: TRBV25-1; CDR3 length: 11; clone size: -; CDR3 DNA: TGTGCCAGCAGTGAACTAGCGGAGCAGTTCTTC; CDR3 protein: CASSELAEQFF
D gene: -; J gene: TRBJ2-2; V gene: TRBV12-5; CDR3 length: 13; clone size: -; CDR3 DNA: TGTGCTAGTGGTTTAGTGATGGCCGGGGAGCTGTTTTTT; CDR3 protein: CASGLVMAGELFF
D gene: -; J gene: TRBJ2-1; V gene: TRBV4-2; CDR3 length: 11; clone size: -; CDR3 DNA: TGTGCCAGCAGCCAAGAGAGTGAGCAGTTCTTC; CDR3 protein: CASSQESEQFF
D gene: -; J gene: TRBJ1-4; V gene: TRBV7-9; CDR3 length: 16; clone size: -; CDR3 DNA: TGTGCCAGCAGCTTATTTGCTGATTCAACTAATGAAAAACTGTTTTTT; CDR3 protein: CASSLFADSTNEKLFF
D gene: TRBD2; J gene: TRBJ2-5; V gene: TRBV13; CDR3 length: 15; clone size: -; CDR3 DNA: TGTGCCAGCAGCCATAGCGGGAGCAACCAAGAGACCCAGTACTTC; CDR3 protein: CASSHSGSNQETQYF
D gene: TRBD1; J gene: TRBJ2-2; V gene: TRBV25-1; CDR3 length: 16; clone size: -; CDR3 DNA: TGTGCCAGCAGTGAGCCGGGACAGGGGAGGGGAGGGGAGCTGTTTTTT; CDR3 protein: CASSEPGQGRGGELFF
D gene: -; J gene: TRBJ2-1; V gene: TRBV30; CDR3 length: 14; clone size: once; CDR3 DNA: TGTGCCTGGGGGGCCGTCATTTTAAAAAATGAGCAGTTCTTC; CDR3 protein: CAWGAVILKNEQFF
D gene: -; J gene: TRBJ1-6; V gene: TRBV12-5; CDR3 length: 17; clone size: -; CDR3 DNA: TGTGCTAGTGGTTTGGCCCGGGACTTCGGGACGGATTCACCCCTCCACTTT; CDR3 protein: CASGLARDFGTDSPLHF
D gene: -; J gene: TRBJ2-2; V gene: TRBV25-1; CDR3 length: 13; clone size: -; CDR3 DNA: TGTGCCAGCAGTTATGCCGGGGGCGGGGAGCTGTTTTTT; CDR3 protein: CASSYAGGGELFF
D gene: -; J gene: TRBJ2-2; V gene: TRBV6-6; CDR3 length: 13; clone size: -; CDR3 DNA: TGTGCCAGCAGTTATTCTGGTTTAGGGGAGCTGTTTTTT; CDR3 protein: CASSYSGLGELFF
D gene: -; J gene: TRBJ2-3; V gene: TRBV5-1; CDR3 length: 15; clone size: -; CDR3 DNA: TGCGCCAGCAGTAATTGGGCCGATGGCACAGATACGCAGTATTTT; CDR3 protein: CASSNWADGTDTQYF
D gene: -; J gene: TRBJ1-1; V gene: TRBV7-9; CDR3 length: 15; clone size: once; CDR3 DNA: TGTGCCAGCAGCTTGGGGTACGGGTCAAACACTGAAGCTTTCTTT; CDR3 protein: CASSLGYGSNTEAFF
D gene: TRBD2; J gene: TRBJ2-7; V gene: TRBV9; CDR3 length: 14; clone size: -; CDR3 DNA: TGTGCCAGCAGCGCGGGACTAGCGGATTACGAGCAGTACTTC; CDR3 protein: CASSAGLADYEQYF
D gene: TRBD1; J gene: TRBJ1-2; V gene: TRBV28; CDR3 length: 14; clone size: once; CDR3 DNA: TGTGCCAGCAGTTTCAGGGGGAGTAACTATGGCTACACCTTC; CDR3 protein: CASSFRGSNYGYTF
D gene: -; J gene: TRBJ2-7; V gene: TRBV27; CDR3 length: 13; clone size: -; CDR3 DNA: TGTGCCAGCAGTTTACTAGGAACCTACGAGCAGTACTTC; CDR3 protein: CASSLLGTYEQYF
D gene: TRBD1; J gene: TRBJ2-7; V gene: TRBV4-1; CDR3 length: 14; clone size: -; CDR3 DNA: TGCGCCAGCAGTCGAACAGGGGGTCTTAACGAGCAGTACTTC; CDR3 protein: CASSRTGGLNEQYF
D gene: -; J gene: TRBJ2-3; V gene: TRBV5-4; CDR3 length: 15; clone size: -; CDR3 DNA: TGTGCCAGCAGCCGTAGCGGAACTAGCACAGATACGCAGTATTTT; CDR3 protein: CASSRSGTSTDTQYF
D gene: TRBD2; J gene: TRBJ2-7; V gene: TRBV4-1; CDR3 length: 15; clone size: -; CDR3 DNA: TGCGCCAGCAGCCCTCCGGGGACTAGCGGATACGAGCAGTACTTC; CDR3 protein: CASSPPGTSGYEQYF
D gene: -; J gene: TRBJ1-4; V gene: TRBV15; CDR3 length: 14; clone size: once; CDR3 DNA: TGTGCCACCGGGGGGTCGGACCGATGGGAAAAACTGTTTTTT; CDR3 protein: CATGGSDRWEKLFF
D gene: TRBD2; J gene: TRBJ2-5; V gene: TRBV27; CDR3 length: 13; clone size: -; CDR3 DNA: TGTGCCAGTTCCCCGCGGGAGGGAGAGACCCAGTACTTC; CDR3 protein: CASSPREGETQYF
D gene: -; J gene: TRBJ2-7; V gene: TRBV6-6; CDR3 length: 13; clone size: -; CDR3 DNA: TGTGCCAGCAGTTACGCGTCAGGGTGGGAGCAGTACTTC; CDR3 protein: CASSYASGWEQYF
D gene: TRBD1; J gene: TRBJ2-7; V gene: TRBV15; CDR3 length: 14; clone size: -; CDR3 DNA: TGTGCCACCAGCGGCGGGACAGGGGCCTACGAGCAGTACTTC; CDR3 protein: CATSGGTGAYEQYF
D gene: TRBD1; J gene: TRBJ2-6; V gene: TRBV27; CDR3 length: 17; clone size: -; CDR3 DNA: TGTGCCAGCAGTTCCCGGGACAGGGGCTCTGGGGCCAACGTCCTGACTTTC; CDR3 protein: CASSSRDRGSGANVLTF
D gene: TRBD1; J gene: TRBJ1-5; V gene: TRBV4-1; CDR3 length: 15; clone size: -; CDR3 DNA: TGCGCCAGCAGCCCCGGACAGGGGCGCAATCAGCCCCAGCATTTT; CDR3 protein: CASSPGQGRNQPQHF
D gene: TRBD2; J gene: TRBJ2-4; V gene: TRBV13; CDR3 length: 16; clone size: -; CDR3 DNA: TGTGCCAGCAGCTTAGAGCGGGGGGATGGCAAAAACATTCAGTACTTC; CDR3 protein: CASSLERGDGKNIQYF
D gene: -; J gene: TRBJ2-1; V gene: TRBV7-8; CDR3 length: 15; clone size: -; CDR3 DNA: TGTGCCAGCAGCCCGAGGCAGGGCATGTACAATGAGCAGTTCTTC; CDR3 protein: CASSPRQGMYNEQFF
D gene: -; J gene: TRBJ1-1; V gene: TRBV7-9; CDR3 length: 15; clone size: -; CDR3 DNA: TGTGCCAGCAGCTTAGGGACACTAATTTCCACTGAAGCTTTCTTT; CDR3 protein: CASSLGTLISTEAFF
D gene: -; J gene: TRBJ1-1; V gene: TRBV11-2; CDR3 length: 15; clone size: -; CDR3 DNA: TGTGCCAGCAGCCCTTACTCCGGGGGAGGAACTGAAGCTTTCTTT; CDR3 protein: CASSPYSGGGTEAFF
D gene: TRBD2; J gene: TRBJ2-5; V gene: TRBV5-4; CDR3 length: 15; clone size: -; CDR3 DNA: TGTGCCAGCAGCTTGAGACTAGCGGGGCAAGAGACCCAGTACTTC; CDR3 protein: CASSLRLAGQETQYF